The entry below describes one T cell receptor beta chain. This clonotype is assessed as medium-sized (0.01 to 0.1%). Its antigen remains undetermined. Base qualities are missing; no much larger clone stands one base away. Including cysteine and phenylalanine, the CDR3 has 14 amino acids. Only CDR3 DNA remains: 42 bases, in frame from the first base. Reading the germline V gene gives CDR1 KGHDR and CDR2 SFDVKD. The germline V and J ends show losses of 4 bases and 6 bases respectively, and no gene match explains 4 bases of the junction. The sample originates from a study of liver allograft versus peripheral blood T cells (dated by TCRdb to between 2020 and 2021). For the study in its entirety: The study compared T cell receptor repertoires found within transplanted livers against repertoires in the peripheral blood of liver transplant recipients. What the study reported, not specific to this receptor: According to the report, the T cell receptor repertoires detected in peripheral blood were different from the repertoires found inside liver allografts.

Sequencing took place on an Illumina MiSeq. TCRdb itself trimmed the public reads at Q25 with fastp, ran MiXCR and retained productive beta chains. Rows matching on CDR3 protein sequence are summarized as one entry with the most common DNA and genes. This sample lists around 6,100 distinct CDR3 sequences; approximately 15% were detected once. In total, the top ten clones hold roughly 2.9% of the sample. The chain is made from TRBV24-1 and TRBJ2-7, and 11 bases in between align with TRBD1. The clonotype originates from a human patient who had a liver transplant. Post transplant, some T cells may arise from the graft donor. The CDR3 is CATSETGTGGEQYF. The DNA reads as follows: TGTGCCACCAGTGAGACCGGGACAGGGGGCGAGCAGTACTTC.